This T cell receptor (beta chain) appears in the sequencing data of a study of breast tumors, draining lymph nodes, adjacent tissues. Many counts were recorded for this clonotype. Its target is not known. Trimming cost V 4 bases and J 0 bases; bases outside gene matches: 1. This CDR3 contains 14 residues. Germline values: CDR1 SNHLY, CDR2 FYNNEI. TCRdb itself ran the multiplex PCR reads through MiXCR, one entry per CDR3 protein. The sample holds around 50,000 distinct CDR3 sequences; about 21% are singletons and the top ten take approximately 8.2%. Study conclusions and caveats: Compared with lymph nodes, tumors were less diverse; compared with nontumor tissue, more. That most tumor T cells come from lymph nodes remained unproven. Findings are consistent with lymph node origin and intratumoral expansion of most tumor T cells.

The sample was breast tumor tissue. This clonotype originated in a female donor with breast cancer. Some clones in this sample may be carry-over from other donors' samples. The chain uses TRBV2 and TRBJ2-5; 8 bases are a match to TRBD1. The CDR3 loop is CASSGQGYQETQYF. The CDR3 nucleotides are TGTGCCAGCAGTGGACAGGGGTACCAAGAGACCCAGTACTTC.